These 9 T cell receptor beta chains were all obtained from the same sample, sequenced in a study of chemoradiotherapy in HPV16-positive cancers. Repertoires were generated with immunoSEQ multiplex PCR, while TCRdb's copy carries only in-frame clones and drops some. The sample yields 25,000 to 35,000 clones, about 91% seen once. The specimen was blood, collected from a patient who underwent chemoradiotherapy. The receptors originated from a human donor with HPV-associated anogenital cancer.

J is TRBJ2-7 and V is TRBV2; 11 positions agree with TRBD1. The CDR3 has 15 residues. Germline lookup yields CDR1 SNHLY and CDR2 FYNNEI. After removal of 5 bases from V and 7 bases from J, the junction contained 10 bases not matched to a gene. The CDR3 DNA reads as TGTGCCAGCAGTCGAGGGGACAGGGGGTTATGGGAGCAGTACTTC. Encoded protein: CASSRGDRGLWEQYF. Drawing the rest from reference TRBV2 and TRBJ2-7, the complete variable domain is EPEVTQTPSHQVTQMGQEVILRCVPISNHLYFYWYRQILGQKVEFLVSFYNNEISEKSEIFDDQFSVERPDGSNFTLKIRSTKLEDSAMYFCASSRGDRGLWEQYFGPGTRLTVT.

V usage is TRBV29-1 and J usage is TRBJ2-5; 11 bases are a match to TRBD2. Germline lookup yields CDR1 SQVTM and CDR2 ANQGSEA. V lost 4 bases and J lost 4; bases outside the gene matches: 5. The CDR3 spans 14 residues. CDR3 region: CSVVAGGRLETQYF. The CDR3, as DNA: TGCAGCGTTGTAGCGGGGGGGCGTTTAGAGACCCAGTACTTC.

The chain is built from TRBV5-1 and TRBJ1-1; D gene uncertain. Trimming removed 4 bases at V and 0 bases at J, with 13 bases between. This CDR3 contains 15 residues. Germline V gene data show CDR1 as SGHRS and CDR2 as YFSETQ. CDR3 in DNA: TGCGCCAGCAGCCCGGCTGGCGGGTTGAACACTGAAGCTTTCTTT. Its protein product is CASSPAGGLNTEAFF.

The chain combines TRBV7-2 with TRBJ2-3, with TRBD2 matching over 8 bases. The germline CDR1 and CDR2 sequences are SGHTA and FQGNSA. V shed 3 bases and J 4 bases; nucleotides not matched to a gene: 6. This CDR3 is 15 amino acids long. The CDR3 DNA reads TGTGCCAGCAGCTTGGCGGGAGGAATGGCAGATACGCAGTATTTT. Translating it yields CASSLAGGMADTQYF.

J is TRBJ2-3 and V is TRBV11-2; D might be TRBD1 (6 bases). In germline, CDR1 is SGHAT, CDR2 FQNNGV. There are 14 residues in the CDR3. V lost 1 base, J lost 4 bases, and 9 bases lay in between. CDR3 bases: TGTGCCAGCAGCTTAGGGGGGCTGTCAGATACGCAGTATTTT. Protein sequence: CASSLGGLSDTQYF.

The CDR3 nucleotides read TGTGCCAGCAGCCAAGTGGGCGGGACGGGATCCTACAATGAGCAGTTCTTC. Its translation: CASSQVGGTGSYNEQFF. This chain connects TRBV14 to TRBJ2-1, with a weak D call TRBD2 (6 bases). CDR3 length: 17 residues. Germline CDR1 is SGHDN and CDR2 is FVKESK. V gave up 1 base and J gave up 1 base, with 14 bases separating them.

This chain joins TRBV19 and TRBJ2-2, with D possibly matching TRBD2 (6 bases). Germline CDR1 LNHDA, CDR2 SQIVND (reference sequence). The CDR3 is made up of 13 amino acids. Between the trimmed V and J ends, which lost 2 bases and 6 bases, there was a span of 7 bases. The CDR3 spells CASSISGAGELFF. For the CDR3, the DNA is TGTGCCAGTAGTATATCGGGGGCCGGGGAGCTGTTTTTT.

V usage is TRBV7-2 and J usage is TRBJ1-6; 8 positions match TRBD1. The J segment lost 9 bases and the V segment lost 4 bases, leaving 5 bases of the junction unmatched. CDR1 is SGHTA, CDR2 FQGNSA, per germline. The length of the CDR3 is 14 residues. The CDR3 is CASSSGQGVSPLHF. CDR3 nucleotides: TGTGCCAGCAGCTCTGGACAGGGCGTTTCACCCCTCCACTTT. Supplemented by reference TRBV7-2 and TRBJ1-6, the full variable domain reads GAGVSQSPSNKVTEKGKDVELRCDPISGHTALYWYRQSLGQGLEFLIYFQGNSAPDKSGLPSDRFSAERTGGSVSTLTIQRTQQEDSAVYLCASSSGQGVSPLHFGNGTRLTVT.

The CDR3 DNA reads TGTGCCAGCAGCGTCTCCAGGGGGCTTTCAGAGACCCAGTACTTC. Its protein product is CASSVSRGLSETQYF. The rearrangement joins TRBV9 to TRBJ2-5, with TRBD1 matching over 8 bases. V was clipped by 2 bases and J by 4 bases; unmatched bases: 7. This CDR3 contains 15 residues. Germline values: CDR1 SGDLS, CDR2 YYNGEE.